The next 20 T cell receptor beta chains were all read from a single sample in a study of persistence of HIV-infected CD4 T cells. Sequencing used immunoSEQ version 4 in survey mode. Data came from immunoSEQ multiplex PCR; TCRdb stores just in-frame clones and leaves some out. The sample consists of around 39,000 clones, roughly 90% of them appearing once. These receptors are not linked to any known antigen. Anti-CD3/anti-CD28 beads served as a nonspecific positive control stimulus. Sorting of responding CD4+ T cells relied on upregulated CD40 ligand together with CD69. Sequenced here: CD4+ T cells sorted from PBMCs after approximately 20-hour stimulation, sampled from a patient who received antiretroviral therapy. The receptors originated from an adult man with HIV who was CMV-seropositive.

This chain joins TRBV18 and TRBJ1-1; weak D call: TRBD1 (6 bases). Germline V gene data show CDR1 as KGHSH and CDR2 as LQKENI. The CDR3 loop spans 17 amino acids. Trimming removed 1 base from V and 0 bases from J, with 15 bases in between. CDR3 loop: CASSPLSAGVMNTEAFF. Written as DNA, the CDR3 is TGTGCCAGCTCACCACTATCAGCAGGGGTTATGAACACTGAAGCTTTCTTT.

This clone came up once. The chain's CDR3 is CASSLQETQYF. CDR3 bases: TGTGCCAGCAGCCTGCAAGAGACCCAGTACTTC. The chain links TRBV25-1 to TRBJ2-5, with D unclear. V gave up 6 bases and J gave up 2 bases, with 4 bases separating them. The CDR3 loop spans 11 amino acids. Germline CDR1 is MGHDK and CDR2 is SYGVNS.

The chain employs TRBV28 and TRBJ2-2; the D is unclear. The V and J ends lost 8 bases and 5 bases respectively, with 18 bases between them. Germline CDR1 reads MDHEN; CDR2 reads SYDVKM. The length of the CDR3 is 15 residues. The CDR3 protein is CASSRPGYGTGELFF. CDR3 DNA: TGTGCCAGCTCGAGACCCGGGTATGGAACCGGGGAGCTGTTTTTT.

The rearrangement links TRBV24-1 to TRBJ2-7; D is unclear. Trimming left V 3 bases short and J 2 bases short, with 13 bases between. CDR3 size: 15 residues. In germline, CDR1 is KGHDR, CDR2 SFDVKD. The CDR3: CATSDPARGTYEQYF. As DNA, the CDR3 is TGTGCCACCAGTGATCCGGCACGTGGGACCTACGAGCAGTACTTC.

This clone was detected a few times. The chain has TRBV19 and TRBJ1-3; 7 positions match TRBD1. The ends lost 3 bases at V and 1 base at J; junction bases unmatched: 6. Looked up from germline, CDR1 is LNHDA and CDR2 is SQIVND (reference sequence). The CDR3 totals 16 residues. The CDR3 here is CASSMTGNPSGNTIYF. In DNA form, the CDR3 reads TGTGCCAGTAGTATGACAGGGAACCCTTCTGGAAACACCATATATTTT.

The CDR3 loop is CASKNRVPNEKLFF. The CDR3 region has the DNA TGTGCCAGCAAGAACAGGGTCCCTAATGAAAAACTGTTTTTT. This chain connects TRBV2 to TRBJ1-4, with D tentatively TRBD1 (6 bases). Looked up from germline, CDR1 is SNHLY and CDR2 is FYNNEI. The V end was cut by 7 bases, the J end by 3 bases, with 12 bases between. The CDR3 is 14 residues long.

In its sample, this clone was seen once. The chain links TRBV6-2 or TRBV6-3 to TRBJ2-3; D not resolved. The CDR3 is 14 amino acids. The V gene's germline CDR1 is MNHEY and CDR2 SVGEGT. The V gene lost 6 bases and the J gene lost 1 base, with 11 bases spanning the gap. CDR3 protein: CASSPRRGTDTQYF. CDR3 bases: TGTGCCAGCAGCCCTAGGAGAGGCACAGATACGCAGTATTTT.

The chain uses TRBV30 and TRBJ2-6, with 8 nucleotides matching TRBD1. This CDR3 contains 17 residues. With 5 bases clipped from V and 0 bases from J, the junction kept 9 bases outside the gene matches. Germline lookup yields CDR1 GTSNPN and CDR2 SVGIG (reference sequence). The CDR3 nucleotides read TGTGCCTGGGGGGAGGACAGGGTATTCTCTGGGGCCAACGTCCTGACTTTC. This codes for CAWGEDRVFSGANVLTF.

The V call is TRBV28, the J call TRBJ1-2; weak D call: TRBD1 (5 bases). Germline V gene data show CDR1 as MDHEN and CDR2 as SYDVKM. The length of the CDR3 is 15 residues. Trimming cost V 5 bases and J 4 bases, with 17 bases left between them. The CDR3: CASSVPTVGGYGYTF. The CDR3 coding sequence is TGTGCCAGCAGTGTCCCGACAGTTGGTGGCTATGGCTACACCTTC.

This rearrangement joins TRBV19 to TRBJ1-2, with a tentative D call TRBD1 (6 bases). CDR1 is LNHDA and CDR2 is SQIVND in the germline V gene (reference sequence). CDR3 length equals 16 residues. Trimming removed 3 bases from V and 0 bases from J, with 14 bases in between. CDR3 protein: CASSIRGRDANYGYTF. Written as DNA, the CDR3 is TGTGCCAGTAGTATCAGGGGACGCGATGCTAACTATGGCTACACCTTC.

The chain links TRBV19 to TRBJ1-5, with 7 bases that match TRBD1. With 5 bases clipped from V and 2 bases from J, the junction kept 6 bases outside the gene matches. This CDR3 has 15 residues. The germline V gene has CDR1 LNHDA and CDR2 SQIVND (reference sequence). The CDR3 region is CASSPFQGGNQPQHF. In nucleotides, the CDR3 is TGTGCCAGTAGTCCCTTCCAGGGGGGCAATCAGCCCCAGCATTTT.

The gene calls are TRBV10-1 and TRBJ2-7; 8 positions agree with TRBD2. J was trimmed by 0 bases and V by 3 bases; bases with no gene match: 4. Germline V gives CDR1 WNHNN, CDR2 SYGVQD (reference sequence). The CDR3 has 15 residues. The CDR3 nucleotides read TGCGCCAGCAGTGAAGGTAGCGGGGCCTCCTACGAGCAGTACTTC. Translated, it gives CASSEGSGASYEQYF.

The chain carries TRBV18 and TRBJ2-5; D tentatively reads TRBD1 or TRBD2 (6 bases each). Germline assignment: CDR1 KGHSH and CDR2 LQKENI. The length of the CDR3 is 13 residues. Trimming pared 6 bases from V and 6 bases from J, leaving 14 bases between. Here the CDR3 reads CASSEGGLKTQYF. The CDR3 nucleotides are TGTGCCAGCTCCGAAGGGGGGCTGAAGACCCAGTACTTC. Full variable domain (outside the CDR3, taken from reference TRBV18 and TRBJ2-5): NAGVMQNPRHLVRRRGQEARLRCSPMKGHSHVYWYRQLPEEGLKFMVYLQKENIIDESGMPKERFSAEFPKEGPSILRIQQVVRGDSAAYFCASSEGGLKTQYFGPGTRLLVL.

As DNA, the CDR3 is TGTGCCAGTAGTGTACCTCAAAGGGCCTTCACGACTAATCAGCCCCAGCATTTT. Protein: CASSVPQRAFTTNQPQHF. The V and J genes are TRBV19 and TRBJ1-5; D unclear. The CDR3 is 18 residues long. Between the trimmed V and J ends, which lost 5 bases and 4 bases, there was a span of 24 bases. Germline lookup yields CDR1 LNHDA and CDR2 SQIVND (reference sequence).

CDR3 coding DNA: TGTGCCAGCAGCAAATCTCGACTAGCGGGGCACAATGAGCAGTTCTTC. This sequence encodes CASSKSRLAGHNEQFF. The chain carries TRBV7-2 and TRBJ2-1, with 11 bases aligning to TRBD2. The CDR3 runs to 16 residues. The V and J ends lost 5 bases and 5 bases, in that order; junction bases with no gene match: 8. CDR1 and CDR2 from the germline V gene are SGHTA and FQGNSA.

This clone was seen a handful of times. Here the CDR3 reads CASSDDGPNYGYTF. In DNA, the CDR3 is TGTGCCAGCTCCGACGACGGGCCTAACTATGGCTACACCTTC. The chain is built from TRBV18 and TRBJ1-2; D is unresolved. This CDR3 is 14 amino acids long. Germline-derived CDR1 and CDR2 are KGHSH and LQKENI. Trimming shortened V by 6 bases and J by 0 bases, and 11 bases separated the two germline ends.

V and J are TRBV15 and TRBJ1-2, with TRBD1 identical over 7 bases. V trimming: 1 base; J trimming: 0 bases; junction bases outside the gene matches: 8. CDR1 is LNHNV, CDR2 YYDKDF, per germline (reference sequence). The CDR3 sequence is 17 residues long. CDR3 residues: CATSRGRDRDSNYGYTF. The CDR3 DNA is TGTGCCACCAGCAGAGGGCGTGACAGGGACTCTAACTATGGCTACACCTTC.

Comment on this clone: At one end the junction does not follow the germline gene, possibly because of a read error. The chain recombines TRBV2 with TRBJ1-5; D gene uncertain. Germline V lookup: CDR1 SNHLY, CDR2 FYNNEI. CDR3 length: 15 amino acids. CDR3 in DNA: TGTGCCAGCCTAAAGGAGACCGCGAGCAATCAGCCCCGGCATTTT. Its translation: CASLKETASNQPRHF.

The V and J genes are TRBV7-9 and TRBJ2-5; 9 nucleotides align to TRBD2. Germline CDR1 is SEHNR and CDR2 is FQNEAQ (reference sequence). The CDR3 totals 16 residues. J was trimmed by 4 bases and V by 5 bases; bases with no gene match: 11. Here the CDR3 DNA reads TGTGCCAGCAGCCCCCGGGCGGGGGGGCCGGGAGAGACCCAGTACTTC. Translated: CASSPRAGGPGETQYF.

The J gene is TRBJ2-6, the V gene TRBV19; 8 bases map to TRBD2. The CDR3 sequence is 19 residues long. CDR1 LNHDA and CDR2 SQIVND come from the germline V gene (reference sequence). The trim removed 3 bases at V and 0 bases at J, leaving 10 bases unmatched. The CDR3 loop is CASSIELGGGYSGANVLTF. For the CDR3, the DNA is TGTGCCAGTAGTATTGAGTTGGGCGGGGGGTACTCTGGGGCCAACGTCCTGACTTTC. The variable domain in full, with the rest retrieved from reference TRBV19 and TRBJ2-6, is DGGITQSPKYLFRKEGQNVTLSCEQNLNHDAMYWYRQDPGQGLRLIYYSQIVNDFQKGDIAEGYSVSREKKESFPLTVTSAQKNPTAFYLCASSIELGGGYSGANVLTFGAGSRLTVL.